Listed below are T cell receptor beta chains from one sample, sequenced in a study of response to subunit inactivated influenza vaccine. TCRdb reprocessed the RT-PCR reads via MiXCR and lists one record per CDR3 protein. This table has hundreds of thousands of distinct CDR3 sequences, 6% to 9% appearing once. The source material was PBMCs from blood, sampled 23 to 25 months after vaccination. All receptors come from a man between 50 and 69 years old who received an inactivated influenza vaccine. CDR3s include the opening cysteine and the closing phenylalanine or tryptophan. The order of the fields is J gene, clone size, D gene, V gene, CDR3 DNA, CDR3 protein. A D gene is named only where the DNA matches it firmly. Not all rows give a size; the values are once, few, many and, for expanded clones, a class.

TRBJ2-5 | . | . | TRBV7-2 | TGTGCCAGCAGCCCACCTAGGCAAAAAGAGACCCAGTACTTC | CASSPPRQKETQYF
TRBJ2-5 | many | TRBD1 | TRBV12-3/TRBV12-4 | TGTGCCAGCAGTTTCACGGACAGGACCCAAGAGACCCAGTACTTC | CASSFTDRTQETQYF
TRBJ1-4 | many | . | TRBV20-1 | TGCAGTGCTCGGGACGAAAAACTGTTTTTT | CSARDEKLFF
TRBJ2-5 | many | . | TRBV5-1 | TGCGCCAGCAGCTTGGGTCCTAGCGCTAAGCAAGAGACCCAGTACTTC | CASSLGPSAKQETQYF
TRBJ2-2 | . | TRBD2 | TRBV4-2 | TGTTCCAGCAGCCAAGATAAACTAGCGGGAGTAACCGGGGAGCTGTTTTTT | CSSSQDKLAGVTGELFF
TRBJ2-4 | . | . | TRBV20-1 | TGCAGTGCGGAAGGATTCAAGTCGACTAACATTCAGTACTTC | CSAEGFKSTNIQYF
TRBJ2-7 | many | TRBD1 | TRBV30 | TGTGCCTGTCGGGACAGGGCCTACGAGCAGTACTTC | CACRDRAYEQYF
TRBJ2-1 | . | TRBD2 | TRBV7-2 | TGTGCCAGCAGCCCCGGACTAGCGGGGGGATTGAATGAGCAGTTCTTC | CASSPGLAGGLNEQFF
TRBJ2-7 | many | TRBD2 | TRBV28 | TGTGCCAGCACCCCTGGGGGGGTAAACGAGCAGTACTTC | CASTPGGVNEQYF
TRBJ2-1 | few | TRBD2 | TRBV27 | TGTGCCAGCAAATCCCCGTTTAGCGGGAGGGGGGCCTACAATGAGCAGTTCTTC | CASKSPFSGRGAYNEQFF
TRBJ2-1 | few | . | TRBV7-6 | TGTGCCAGCAGCTCCCACCCGAACTACAATGAGCAGTTCTTC | CASSSHPNYNEQFF
TRBJ2-1 | many | . | TRBV7-2 | TGTGCCAGCAGCTTAATACAGGGTGGACCGCAGTTCTTC | CASSLIQGGPQFF
TRBJ2-7 | many | TRBD1 | TRBV7-8 | TGTGCCAGCAGCTTGACAGGGGGCGACGAGCAGTACTTC | CASSLTGGDEQYF
TRBJ2-7 | . | . | TRBV11-2 | TGTGCCAGCACCGCAACCCGGGGGCCCTACGAGCAGTACTTC | CASTATRGPYEQYF
TRBJ2-5 | few | . | TRBV12-3/TRBV12-4 | TGTGCCAGCGATCTCGGGGGCGGCTCTCGGACCCAGTACTTC | CASDLGGGSRTQYF
TRBJ2-3 | few | TRBD2 | TRBV4-2 | TGTGCCAGCAGCCAAGAAGGGAGCGGGGAATTTCGTTATACGCAGTATTTT | CASSQEGSGEFRYTQYF
TRBJ2-6 | . | TRBD1 | TRBV30 | TGTGCCTGGAGTCGAGTGGACAGGGTCGAGCTCCCTGGGGCCAACGTCCTGACTTTC | CAWSRVDRVELPGANVLTF
TRBJ2-7 | many | TRBD2 | TRBV25-1 | TGTGCCAGCGCAAGAGCGGGATCTGAGCAGTACTTC | CASARAGSEQYF
TRBJ2-7 | many | . | TRBV10-3 | TGTGCCATCAGTGCAGACAGCTCCGGCGAGCAGTACTTC | CAISADSSGEQYF
TRBJ2-3 | few | TRBD1 | TRBV6-2/TRBV6-3 | TGTGCCAGCAGTTACATGCAGGGGGCGAGCCCCCCTAGGAGGGATACGCAGTATTTT | CASSYMQGASPPRRDTQYF
TRBJ2-3 | few | TRBD2 | TRBV7-7 | TGTGCCAGCAGTCTCGGACTAGCGGGACTGGGAGATACGCAGTATTTT | CASSLGLAGLGDTQYF
TRBJ2-3 | few | . | TRBV20-1 | TGCAGTGCAAAGTTGGGCGGACCTATAGATACGCAGTATTTT | CSAKLGGPIDTQYF
TRBJ2-7 | many | . | TRBV11-1 | TGTGCCAGCAGCCTATCCCAAGCAGTTTACTACGAGCAGTACTTC | CASSLSQAVYYEQYF
TRBJ2-5 | many | . | TRBV5-1 | TGCGCCAGCAGCTTGGAACCAAATATCCAAGAGACCCAGTACTTC | CASSLEPNIQETQYF
TRBJ2-7 | many | . | TRBV11-2 | TGTGCCAGCAGCTTCTACAGTTCCTACGAGCAGTACTTC | CASSFYSSYEQYF
TRBJ2-1 | few | TRBD2 | TRBV10-3 | TGTGCCATCAGTGAGTCCTCGACTAGCGGATGGTACAATGAGCAGTTCTTC | CAISESSTSGWYNEQFF
TRBJ1-5 | . | TRBD1 | TRBV27 | TGTGCCAGCAGCCCGACAGGGGCGTTTCAGCCCCAGCATTTT | CASSPTGAFQPQHF
TRBJ1-6 | many | TRBD1 | TRBV28 | TGTGCCAGCAGTCCGGGACAGATGAGCTCCTATAATTCACCCCTCCACTTT | CASSPGQMSSYNSPLHF
TRBJ1-5 | many | TRBD1 | TRBV20-1 | TGCAGTGCTTACAGGACAGGGGGCGGGCAGCCCCAGCATTTT | CSAYRTGGGQPQHF
TRBJ2-7 | . | . | TRBV5-6 | TGTGCCAGCAGCTTGATCGGGAAACCCTACGAGCAGTACTTC | CASSLIGKPYEQYF
TRBJ1-1 | . | TRBD1 | TRBV4-3 | TGCGCCAGCAGATCTCAGGCAGGGGGTAACACTGAAGCTTTCTTT | CASRSQAGGNTEAFF